Each of the 9 T cell receptor beta chains below was sequenced from the same sample in a study of T cells after yellow fever vaccination. TCRdb reprocessed the 5' RACE reads via MiXCR and lists one record per CDR3 protein. The sample records 620,000 or so distinct CDR3 sequences, over 9% being singletons. The sequences come from PBMCs, collected on the day of the yellow fever booster vaccination. These receptors were collected from a man aged 25-40 years who received the YFV17D yellow fever vaccine.

This clonotype has a handful of counts. The chain combines TRBV20-1 with TRBJ1-5; no clear D gene. The V end was cut by 4 bases, the J end by 9 bases, with 19 bases between. CDR1 is DFQATT and CDR2 is SNEGSKA in the germline V gene (reference sequence). The CDR3 contains 14 residues. The CDR3 reads CSAIREPHVGPQHF. The CDR3 nucleotides are TGCAGTGCTATTCGGGAGCCTCACGTCGGGCCCCAGCATTTT.

The CDR3 nucleotides read TGTGCCACCAGTGATCCGACGGCCCAGCGGACCTTATACAATGAGCAGTTCTTC. This gives the protein CATSDPTAQRTLYNEQFF. The chain links TRBV24-1 to TRBJ2-1, with D perhaps matching TRBD2 (5 bases). The V end was cut by 3 bases, the J end by 4 bases, with 21 bases between. Looked up from germline, CDR1 is KGHDR and CDR2 is SFDVKD. This CDR3 is built from 18 residues.

This chain uses TRBV29-1 with TRBJ2-5, with a tentative D call TRBD1 (6 bases). Germline CDR1 and CDR2: SQVTM and ANQGSEA. The CDR3 covers 12 residues. With 6 bases removed from V and 5 bases from J, the gap between germline ends came to 13 bases. CDR3 DNA: TGCAGCGTGAAGGGGGACGACGAGACCCAGTACTTC. Its protein product is CSVKGDDETQYF.

The V and J genes are TRBV18 and TRBJ2-5, with 7 bases fitting TRBD2. The CDR3 loop spans 14 amino acids. J gave up 4 bases and V 3 bases, and 5 bases lay outside the gene matches. Germline V CDR1 and CDR2: KGHSH, LQKENI. CDR3 loop: CASSPSPGGETQYF. CDR3 nucleotide sequence: TGTGCCAGCTCACCGAGTCCGGGGGGAGAGACCCAGTACTTC.

The rearrangement joins TRBV10-3 to TRBJ2-1, with TRBD2 matching over 14 bases. The V gene end was trimmed by 5 bases and the J gene end by 2 bases; junction bases not matched to a gene: 2. Germline-derived CDR1 and CDR2 are ENHRY and SYGVKD. The CDR3 extends over 16 amino acids. The CDR3 DNA reads as TGTGCCATCAGTAGGGGACTAGCGGGAGCCTACAATGAGCAGTTCTTC. This sequence encodes CAISRGLAGAYNEQFF.

This clonotype was detected only a few times. The chain recombines TRBV2 with TRBJ2-2; tentative D call: TRBD2 (6 bases). The CDR3 loop spans 16 amino acids. CDR1 and CDR2 from the germline V gene are SNHLY and FYNNEI. Trimming stripped 11 bases from V and 1 base from J, with 20 bases between. The CDR3 protein is CAGGSSVAENTGELFF. The CDR3 DNA reads TGTGCCGGGGGGTCTTCAGTAGCGGAGAACACCGGGGAGCTGTTTTTT.

The chain combines TRBV20-1 with TRBJ1-1; a weak D match, TRBD1 (6 bases). Per the germline V gene, CDR1 is DFQATT and CDR2 is SNEGSKA (reference sequence). V lost 0 bases to trimming and J lost 3 bases, with 14 bases between them. The CDR3 is made up of 15 amino acids. CDR3 nucleotides: TGCAGTGCTAGAGAGGGGAACAGGGAGGACACTGAAGCTTTCTTT. Residues: CSAREGNREDTEAFF.

The chain uses TRBV12-3 or TRBV12-4 and TRBJ2-7; D is perhaps TRBD1 or TRBD2 (6 bases each). This CDR3 is 14 amino acids long. V was clipped by 7 bases and J by 5 bases, with 18 bases between them. In nucleotides, the CDR3 is TGTGCCAGCACCCTCGGGGGCCTGGGCCACGAGCAGTACTTC. Translating it yields CASTLGGLGHEQYF.

This chain connects TRBV7-2 to TRBJ2-1, with D perhaps matching TRBD2 (6 bases). This CDR3 contains 14 residues. Germline V gene sequence: CDR1 SGHTA, CDR2 FQGNSA. V was pared by 4 bases and J by 4 bases, with 11 bases between. The CDR3 region is CASSSGGNYNEQFF. The CDR3 bases are TGTGCCAGCAGCTCCGGAGGGAATTACAATGAGCAGTTCTTC.